Below, 17 T cell receptor beta chains from the same sample are listed, as sequenced in a study of cytomegalovirus exposure and HLA in healthy donors. Primers: 60 Vbeta forward and 13 Jbeta reverse. Repertoires were generated with immunoSEQ multiplex PCR, while TCRdb's copy carries only in-frame clones and drops some. The sample records more than 100,000 clones, approximately 9% being singletons. Sequenced: PBMCs. The receptors shown here come from a middle-aged woman in good health and CMV-seropositive.

The V gene is TRBV11-2, the J gene TRBJ1-5; 10 bases line up with TRBD1. The ends lost 0 bases at V and 4 bases at J; junction bases unmatched: 0. This CDR3 is 15 amino acids long. Germline values: CDR1 SGHAT, CDR2 FQNNGV. Here the CDR3 DNA reads TGTGCCAGCAGCTTAGAGGGACAGGGGAATCAGCCCCAGCATTTT. Protein product: CASSLEGQGNQPQHF.

The chain recombines TRBV5-1 with TRBJ1-1, with no clear D. The V and J ends lost 0 bases and 8 bases respectively, with 11 bases between them. The germline V gene encodes CDR1 SGHRS and CDR2 YFSETQ. The CDR3 loop spans 13 amino acids. The CDR3 nucleotides are TGCGCCAGCAGCTTGGGCGCCGCAGGAGAAGCTTTCTTT. It yields the protein CASSLGAAGEAFF.

This clone was counted a few times. This chain links TRBV5-8 with TRBJ1-3; TRBD1 agrees at 7 bases. CDR1 and CDR2 (germline): SGHTS, YDEGEE. There are 16 residues in the CDR3. The junction had 7 bases not matched to a gene; V was cut back by 4 bases and J by 0 bases. The chain's CDR3 is CASSGYRGVSGNTIYF. CDR3 bases: TGTGCCAGCAGCGGCTACAGGGGCGTCTCTGGAAACACCATATATTTT. Variable domain in full (rest from reference TRBV5-8 and TRBJ1-3): EAGVTQSPTHLIKTRGQQATLRCSPISGHTSVYWYQQALGLGLQFLLWYDEGEERNRGNFPPRFSGRQFPNYSSELNVNALELEDSALYLCASSGYRGVSGNTIYFGEGSWLTVV.

A few counts support this clone. This sequence joins TRBV27 and TRBJ1-2; TRBD1 matches at 10 bases. The V gene's germline CDR1 is MNHEY and CDR2 SMNVEV (reference sequence). Germline trimming cut 8 bases from V and 5 bases from J; bases unmatched to any gene: 2. The CDR3 loop spans 12 amino acids. The CDR3 nucleotides read TGTGCCAGCCGGACAGGGGGGTATGGCTACACCTTC. Translation gives CASRTGGYGYTF.

This clone was recorded a few times. The chain uses TRBV2 and TRBJ2-6; D remains unclear. Between the trimmed V and J ends, which lost 8 bases and 3 bases, there was a span of 8 bases. This CDR3 has 13 residues. Germline V gene sequence: CDR1 SNHLY, CDR2 FYNNEI. The CDR3 nucleotides are TGTGCCAGCCGGAGTATTGGGGCCAACGTCCTGACTTTC. Its protein is CASRSIGANVLTF.

This clone has a handful of counts. V and J are TRBV2 and TRBJ1-4; 9 positions agree with TRBD1. V dropped 6 bases and J dropped 5; count of bases not matched to a gene: 4. Germline V gene lookup returns CDR1 SNHLY and CDR2 FYNNEI. The CDR3 extends over 14 amino acids. The CDR3, as DNA: TGTGCCAGCAGACCGGGACAGGGAAATGAAAAACTGTTTTTT. Amino acids: CASRPGQGNEKLFF.

This clone was counted only a few times. The V gene is TRBV6-1, the J gene TRBJ2-7; 8 bases match TRBD2. The CDR3 sequence is 15 residues long. Germline CDR1 reads MNHNS; CDR2 reads SASEGT. After removal of 2 bases from V and 5 bases from J, the junction contained 8 bases not matched to a gene. The CDR3 here is CASSEHPGLAHEQYF. Written as DNA, the CDR3 is TGTGCCAGCAGTGAACACCCCGGACTAGCCCACGAGCAGTACTTC.

The rearrangement links TRBV4-1 to TRBJ1-2; no clear D gene. Germline lookup yields CDR1 MGHRA and CDR2 YSYEKL. The CDR3 is 14 amino acids. The ends were cut back, 4 bases at V and 4 bases at J, with 13 bases in the middle. The CDR3 DNA is TGCGCCAGCAGCCTGGTGTCGGTCCTCTATGGCTACACCTTC. This encodes CASSLVSVLYGYTF.

The chain uses TRBV10-2 and TRBJ2-1; no definite D call. This CDR3 is built from 14 residues. Germline lookup yields CDR1 WSHSY and CDR2 SAAADI. The V end was cut by 5 bases, the J end by 4 bases, with 12 bases between. The DNA for the CDR3 is TGCGCCAGCAGTTTTGAATCCCTATACAATGAGCAGTTCTTC. This encodes CASSFESLYNEQFF.

The rearrangement links TRBV6-5 to TRBJ1-4; D gene ambiguous. Trimming removed 7 bases from V and 7 bases from J, with 19 bases in between. CDR1 is MNHEY, CDR2 SVGAGI, per germline. The CDR3 runs to 15 residues. The CDR3 nucleotides are TGTGCCAGCACCCGAGACGGCAGAGCGGGTGAAAAACTGTTTTTT. This translates into CASTRDGRAGEKLFF.

This clone was detected only a few times. The rearrangement uses TRBV6-4 and TRBJ1-2; the match to TRBD1 covers 8 bases. Germline-derived CDR1 and CDR2 are MRHNA and SNTAGT. V lost 6 bases and J lost 0; bases outside the gene matches: 9. CDR3 length: 16 amino acids. Here the CDR3 reads CASRPPTGDSNYGYTF. The CDR3 region has the DNA TGTGCCAGCAGACCCCCGACAGGGGACTCTAACTATGGCTACACCTTC.

This clone came up a few times. The chain is built from TRBV9 and TRBJ1-6; D not resolved. This CDR3 has 14 residues. The V and J ends lost 1 base and 5 bases respectively, with 7 bases between them. Germline-derived CDR1 and CDR2 are SGDLS and YYNGEE. The CDR3 DNA reads TGTGCCAGCAGCGTAAGTCAGAATAATTCACCCCTCCACTTT. This sequence encodes CASSVSQNNSPLHF.

This clone was counted a few times. J is TRBJ1-6 and V is TRBV18; D unresolved. This CDR3 is 15 amino acids long. CDR1 is KGHSH and CDR2 is LQKENI in the germline V gene. V lost 3 bases and J lost 8, with 14 bases in between. The CDR3 here is CASSPSAAADSPLHF. The CDR3 region has the DNA TGTGCCAGCTCACCTAGTGCAGCCGCGGATTCACCCCTCCACTTT.

This clone has a handful of counts. The chain combines TRBV5-1 with TRBJ1-2; 8 bases line up with TRBD1. The CDR3 is made up of 14 amino acids. V shed 5 bases, J shed 2 bases, and the junction held 5 bases outside the gene matches. Germline CDR1 is SGHRS and CDR2 is YFSETQ. The CDR3 bases are TGCGCCAGCAGTAAGGGACAGGCGAACTATGGCTACACCTTC. As protein: CASSKGQANYGYTF.

The J gene is TRBJ2-5, the V gene TRBV5-1; TRBD2 aligns across 16 bases. After removal of 6 bases from V and 6 bases from J, the junction contained 11 bases not matched to a gene. The CDR3 sequence is 17 residues long. Germline CDR1 SGHRS, CDR2 YFSETQ. The CDR3 region has the DNA TGCGCCAGCAAGCCCGGGACTAGCGGGGGGGCCGAGAAGACCCAGTACTTC. Amino acid sequence: CASKPGTSGGAEKTQYF.

This clone was detected a few times. This chain joins TRBV5-5 and TRBJ2-1; a weak D match, TRBD1 (5 bases). CDR3 length: 15 residues. Trimming left V 1 base short and J 7 bases short, with 15 bases between. Germline CDR1 reads SGHKS; CDR2 reads YYEKEE (reference sequence). The CDR3 protein is CASSLRGSHGNEQFF. CDR3 DNA sequence: TGTGCCAGCAGCTTGAGGGGTTCCCACGGGAATGAGCAGTTCTTC.

The gene calls are TRBV7-2 and TRBJ2-7; possible D gene TRBD2, 5 bases. Germline values: CDR1 SGHTA, CDR2 FQGNSA. Trimming shortened V by 6 bases and J by 6 bases, and 9 bases separated the two germline ends. The CDR3 covers 11 residues. CDR3: CASSSEGEQYF. CDR3 in DNA: TGTGCCAGCAGTTCAGAGGGCGAGCAGTACTTC.